The clone carrying this T cell receptor (beta chain) came up many times. MiXCR, applied by TCRdb to the 5' RACE reads, yields one record per CDR3 protein. The table shows 50,000 to 60,000 distinct CDR3 sequences, with about 12% occurring only once. The J segment lost 4 bases and the V segment lost 5 bases, leaving 6 bases of the junction unmatched. This CDR3 is built from 15 residues. Germline V lookup: CDR1 WSHSY, CDR2 SAAADI. These data come from a study of early T cells in non-severe SARS-CoV-2 infection. V and J are TRBV10-2 and TRBJ2-1; 9 nucleotides align to TRBD2. The sample comprised whole blood. This sequence was found in an adult who was a healthcare worker with PCR-confirmed SARS-CoV-2 infection or an uninfected control (not recorded which). CDR3 in amino acids: CASSSSGGMYNEQFF. The CDR3 DNA reads as TGCGCCAGCAGTTCCAGCGGGGGGATGTACAATGAGCAGTTCTTC.